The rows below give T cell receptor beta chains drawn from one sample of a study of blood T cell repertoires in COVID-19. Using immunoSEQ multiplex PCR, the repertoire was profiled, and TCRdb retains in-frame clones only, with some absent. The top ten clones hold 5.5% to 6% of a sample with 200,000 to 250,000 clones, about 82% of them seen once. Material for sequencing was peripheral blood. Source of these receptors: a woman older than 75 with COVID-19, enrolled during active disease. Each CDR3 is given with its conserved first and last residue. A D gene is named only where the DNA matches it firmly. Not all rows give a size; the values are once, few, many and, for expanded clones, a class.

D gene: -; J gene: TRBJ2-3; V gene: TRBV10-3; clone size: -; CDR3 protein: CAIRGAGARTDTQYF; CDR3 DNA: TGTGCCATCAGGGGGGCGGGGGCGCGGACAGATACGCAGTATTTT
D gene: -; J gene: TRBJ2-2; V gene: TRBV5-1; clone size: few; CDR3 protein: CASREGTGELFF; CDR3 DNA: TGCGCCAGCAGGGAGGGGACCGGGGAGCTGTTTTTT
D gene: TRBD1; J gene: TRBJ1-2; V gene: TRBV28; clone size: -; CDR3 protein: CASSQGTATYGYTF; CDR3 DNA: TGTGCCAGCAGTCAGGGGACAGCGACATATGGCTACACCTTC
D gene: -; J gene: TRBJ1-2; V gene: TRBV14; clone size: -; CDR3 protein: CASSQDKTIDNYGYTF; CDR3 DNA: TGTGCCAGCAGCCAAGATAAGACTATTGACAACTATGGCTACACCTTC
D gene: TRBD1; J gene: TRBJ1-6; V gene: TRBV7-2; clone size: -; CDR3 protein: CASSLASGRGRNSPLHF; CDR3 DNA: TGTGCCAGCAGCTTAGCCTCTGGTAGGGGGCGGAATTCACCCCTCCACTTT
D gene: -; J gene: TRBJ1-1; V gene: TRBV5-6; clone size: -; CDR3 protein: CASSLDTVNTEAFF; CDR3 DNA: TGTGCCAGCAGCTTAGATACAGTCAACACTGAAGCTTTCTTT
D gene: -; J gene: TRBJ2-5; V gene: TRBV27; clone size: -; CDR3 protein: CASSPSGVLKTQYF; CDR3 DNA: TGTGCCAGCAGCCCCTCGGGGGTGCTGAAGACCCAGTACTTC
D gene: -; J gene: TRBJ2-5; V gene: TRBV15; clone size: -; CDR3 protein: CATSRSHVGGETQYF; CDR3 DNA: TGTGCCACCAGCAGATCACATGTTGGGGGGGAGACCCAGTACTTC
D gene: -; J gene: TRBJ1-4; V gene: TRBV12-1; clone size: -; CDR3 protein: CASSFTPSGRTNEKLFF; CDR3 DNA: TGTGCCAGCAGCTTTACCCCGTCAGGGAGGACTAATGAAAAACTGTTTTTT
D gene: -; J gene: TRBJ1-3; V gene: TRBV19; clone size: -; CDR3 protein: CASGPKTGMSGNTIYF; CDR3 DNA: TGTGCCAGTGGCCCCAAAACAGGGATGTCTGGAAACACCATATATTTT
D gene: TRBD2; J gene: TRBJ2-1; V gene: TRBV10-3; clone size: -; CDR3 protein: CAISESIAGGGEQFF; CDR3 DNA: TGTGCCATCAGTGAGTCGATAGCGGGGGGGGGTGAGCAGTTCTTC
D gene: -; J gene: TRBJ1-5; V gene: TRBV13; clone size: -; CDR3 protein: CASSLAPGPQHF; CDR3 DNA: TGTGCCAGCAGCTTAGCACCCGGGCCCCAGCATTTT
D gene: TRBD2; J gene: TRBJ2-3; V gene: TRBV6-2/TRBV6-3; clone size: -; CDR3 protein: CASSWVGGGPPTDTQYF; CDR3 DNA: TGTGCCAGCAGTTGGGTGGGCGGGGGGCCACCCACAGATACGCAGTATTTT
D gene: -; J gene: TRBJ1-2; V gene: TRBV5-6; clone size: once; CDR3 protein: CASSHRDSYTF; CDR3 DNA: TGTGCCAGCAGCCACAGGGATAGCTACACCTTC
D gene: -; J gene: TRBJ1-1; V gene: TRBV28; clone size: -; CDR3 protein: CASSPGAGATEAFF; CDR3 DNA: TGTGCCAGCAGTCCGGGAGCGGGGGCCACTGAAGCTTTCTTT
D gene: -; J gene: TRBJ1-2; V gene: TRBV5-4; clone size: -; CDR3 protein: CASSLAREYGYTF; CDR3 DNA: TGTGCCAGCAGCTTGGCCAGGGAATATGGCTACACCTTC
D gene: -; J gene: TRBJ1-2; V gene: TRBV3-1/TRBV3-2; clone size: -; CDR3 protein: CASSQERVYGYTF; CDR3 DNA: TGTGCCAGCAGCCAAGAACGCGTTTATGGCTACACCTTC
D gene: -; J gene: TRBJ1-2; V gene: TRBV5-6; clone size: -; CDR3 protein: CASSRGQGREDGYTF; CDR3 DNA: TGTGCCAGCAGTCGGGGGCAGGGGAGGGAAGATGGCTACACCTTC
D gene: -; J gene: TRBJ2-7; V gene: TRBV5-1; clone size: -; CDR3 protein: CASSLLADGWSPYEQYF; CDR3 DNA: TGCGCCAGCAGCTTGTTGGCCGATGGGTGGAGTCCCTACGAGCAGTACTTC
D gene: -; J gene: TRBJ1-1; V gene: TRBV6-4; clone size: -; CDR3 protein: CASSESQNTEAFF; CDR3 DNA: TGTGCCAGCAGTGAGAGCCAAAACACTGAAGCTTTCTTT
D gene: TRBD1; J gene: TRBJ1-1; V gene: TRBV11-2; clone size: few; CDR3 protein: CASSLAGQGSAEAFF; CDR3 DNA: TGTGCCAGCAGCCTCGCGGGACAGGGATCGGCTGAAGCTTTCTTT
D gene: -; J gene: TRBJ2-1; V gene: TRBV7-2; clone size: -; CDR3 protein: CASSLDASSYNEQFF; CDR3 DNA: TGTGCCAGCAGCTTAGACGCCAGCTCCTACAATGAGCAGTTCTTC
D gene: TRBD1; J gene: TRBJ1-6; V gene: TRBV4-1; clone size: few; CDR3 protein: CASSLGQKDSPLHF; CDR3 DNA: TGCGCCAGCAGCCTGGGACAGAAGGATTCACCCCTCCACTTT
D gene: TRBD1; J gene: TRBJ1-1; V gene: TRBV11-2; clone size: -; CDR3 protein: CASNRGTGTFGGEAFF; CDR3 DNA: TGTGCCAGCAACCGGGGGACAGGGACCTTTGGGGGTGAAGCTTTCTTT
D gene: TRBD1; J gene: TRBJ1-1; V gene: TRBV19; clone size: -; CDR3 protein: CASLDRGLNTEAFF; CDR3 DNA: TGTGCCAGCTTAGACAGGGGGCTGAACACTGAAGCTTTCTTT
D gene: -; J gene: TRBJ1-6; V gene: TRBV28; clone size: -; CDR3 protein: CASSPAGENNSPLHF; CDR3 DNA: TGTGCCAGCAGCCCAGCAGGGGAAAATAATTCACCCCTCCACTTT
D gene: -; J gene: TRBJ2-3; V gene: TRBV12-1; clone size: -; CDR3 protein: CASSNPRPTSGGVTRTDTQYF; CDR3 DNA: TGTGCCAGCAGCAACCCTCGGCCAACTAGCGGGGGCGTGACCCGCACAGATACGCAGTATTTT
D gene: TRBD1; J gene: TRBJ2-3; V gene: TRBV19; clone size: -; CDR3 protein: CASDPGTGLDTQYF; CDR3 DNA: TGTGCCAGTGACCCAGGGACAGGGTTAGATACGCAGTATTTT
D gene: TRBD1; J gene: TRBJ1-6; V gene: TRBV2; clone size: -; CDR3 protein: CASNLDRGNSPLHF; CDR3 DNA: TGTGCCAGCAACCTGGACAGGGGGAATTCACCCCTCCACTTT
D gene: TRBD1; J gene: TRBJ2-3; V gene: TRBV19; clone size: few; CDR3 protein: CASSQRDRGNTDTQYF; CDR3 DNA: TGTGCCAGTAGTCAACGGGACAGGGGGAACACAGATACGCAGTATTTT
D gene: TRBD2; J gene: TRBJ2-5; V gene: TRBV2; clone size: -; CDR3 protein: CASSEPILLAGGSETQYF; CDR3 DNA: TGTGCCAGCAGTGAACCAATACTATTAGCGGGGGGCTCAGAGACCCAGTACTTC
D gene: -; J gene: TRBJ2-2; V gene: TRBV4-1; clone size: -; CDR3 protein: CASSPSTGRLTGELFF; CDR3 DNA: TGCGCCAGCAGCCCTTCGACAGGGAGGCTCACCGGGGAGCTGTTTTTT
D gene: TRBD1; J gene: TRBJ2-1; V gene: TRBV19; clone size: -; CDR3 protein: CATTARDRNYNEQFF; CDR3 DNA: TGTGCCACCACCGCCAGGGACAGGAACTACAATGAGCAGTTCTTC
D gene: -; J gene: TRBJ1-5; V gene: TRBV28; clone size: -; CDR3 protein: CASSLYQAGSQPQHF; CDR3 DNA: TGTGCCAGCAGTTTATATCAGGCCGGGAGCCAGCCCCAGCATTTT
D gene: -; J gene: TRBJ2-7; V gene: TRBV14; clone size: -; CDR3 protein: CASSQVKIEQYF; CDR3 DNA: TGTGCCAGCAGCCAAGTAAAGATCGAGCAGTACTTC
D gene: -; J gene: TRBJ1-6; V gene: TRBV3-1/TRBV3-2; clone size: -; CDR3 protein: CASSLAGSYNSPLHF; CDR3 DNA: TGTGCCAGCAGCCTGGCGGGATCCTATAATTCACCCCTCCACTTT
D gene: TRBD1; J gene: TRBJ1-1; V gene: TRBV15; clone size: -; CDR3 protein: CATSKPTGTYNTEAFF; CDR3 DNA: TGTGCCACCAGCAAACCGACAGGGACGTATAACACTGAAGCTTTCTTT
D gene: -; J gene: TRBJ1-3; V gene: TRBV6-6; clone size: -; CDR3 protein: CASSAEGRNTIYF; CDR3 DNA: TGTGCCAGCAGTGCCGAGGGAAGAAACACCATATATTTT
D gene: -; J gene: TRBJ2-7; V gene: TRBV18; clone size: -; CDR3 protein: CASSPSQGSTGEQYF; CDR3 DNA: TGTGCCAGCTCACCTTCGCAGGGGTCGACCGGCGAGCAGTACTTC
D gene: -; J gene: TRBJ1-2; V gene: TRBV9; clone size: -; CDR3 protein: CASRPGGWGSSGGGYTF; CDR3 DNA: TGTGCCAGCAGACCTGGAGGGTGGGGCTCGTCGGGAGGTGGCTACACCTTC
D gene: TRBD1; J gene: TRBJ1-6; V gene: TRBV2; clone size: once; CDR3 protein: CASRRGQAGGPLHF; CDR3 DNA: TGTGCCAGCAGGAGGGGGCAGGCCGGGGGACCCCTCCACTTT
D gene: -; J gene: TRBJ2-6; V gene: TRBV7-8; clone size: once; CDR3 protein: CASSGRSRGSGANVLTF; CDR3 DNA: TGTGCCAGCAGCGGTCGTAGCAGGGGCTCTGGGGCCAACGTCCTGACTTTC
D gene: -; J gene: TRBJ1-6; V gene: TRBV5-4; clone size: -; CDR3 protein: CASSLGAGNNSPLHF; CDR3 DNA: TGTGCCAGCAGCTTGGGTGCAGGGAATAATTCACCCCTCCACTTT
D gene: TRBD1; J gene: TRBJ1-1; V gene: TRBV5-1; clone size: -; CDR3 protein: CASSAGDSMNTEAFF; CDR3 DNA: TGCGCCAGCAGCGCCGGGGACAGCATGAACACTGAAGCTTTCTTT
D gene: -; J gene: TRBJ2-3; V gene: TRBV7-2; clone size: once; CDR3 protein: CASSLIGASDTQYF; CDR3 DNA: TGTGCCAGCAGCTTAATTGGGGCATCAGATACGCAGTATTTT
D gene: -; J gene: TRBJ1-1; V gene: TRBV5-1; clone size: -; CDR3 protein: CASRHTSQGPAEAFF; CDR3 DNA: TGCGCCAGCAGACACACAAGTCAGGGCCCGGCTGAAGCTTTCTTT
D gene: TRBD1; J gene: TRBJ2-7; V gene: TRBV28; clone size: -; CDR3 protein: CASSYGQGRYEQYF; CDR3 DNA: TGTGCCAGCAGTTACGGACAGGGGCGATACGAGCAGTACTTC
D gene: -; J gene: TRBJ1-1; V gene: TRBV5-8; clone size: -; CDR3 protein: CASTLGRANTEAFF; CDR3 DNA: TGTGCCAGCACCCTGGGGAGGGCGAACACTGAAGCTTTCTTT
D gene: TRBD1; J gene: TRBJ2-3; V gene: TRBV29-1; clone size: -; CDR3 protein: CSVDGTGSTDTQYF; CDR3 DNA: TGCAGCGTCGACGGGACAGGGAGCACAGATACGCAGTATTTT
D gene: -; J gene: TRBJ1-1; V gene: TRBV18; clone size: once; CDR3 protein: CASSPEGMNTEAFF; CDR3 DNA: TGTGCCAGCTCACCGGAGGGAATGAACACTGAAGCTTTCTTT